The present TCR beta chain was sequenced within a study of OX40 agonist ivuxolimab in advanced cancers. Germline V CDR1 and CDR2: LGHNA, YNFKEQ. The CDR3 is 16 amino acids. After removal of 2 bases from V and 0 bases from J, the junction contained 5 bases not matched to a gene. TCRdb's copy holds only in-frame clones and misses some; the assay was immunoSEQ multiplex PCR. The table records 57,000 or so clones, approximately 80% of them present only once. This specimen consisted of CD4+ or CD8+ T cells sorted from blood, obtained in a trial of the OX40 agonist ivuxolimab. This chain connects TRBV4-2 to TRBJ2-7; TRBD2 matches at 9 bases. The source is an adult with an advanced solid tumor such as melanoma, head and neck, liver or kidney cancer. The CDR3, as DNA: TGTGCCAGCAGCCAAAGACTAGCGGAACACTCCTACGAGCAGTACTTC. Its protein is CASSQRLAEHSYEQYF.